Sequencing of this T cell receptor beta chain was carried out in a study of T cells in Graves' hyperthyroidism and ophthalmopathy. The overall study: Peripheral blood collection took place at initial diagnosis, before any treatment.

It was RNA transcripts that yielded the amplified TCR beta CDR3 regions. The HTBI primer set was used in a first-round RT-PCR of the TCR CDR3. TCRdb redid the calling of the multiplex PCR reads with MiXCR, one entry per CDR3 protein. The sample lists about 410,000 distinct CDR3 sequences, roughly 14% occurring once. This clonotype occurred many times. Its antigen is undetermined. The CDR3 loop spans 15 amino acids. The V end was cut by 0 bases, the J end by 6 bases, with 12 bases between. Looked up from germline, CDR1 is SGHAT and CDR2 is FQNNGV. Ophthalmopathy patients had moderate-to-severe active disease, CAS ≥3, NOSPECS ≥4, and disease duration under 3 months. Findings and limits, study-wide: In simple terms, a model built on 13 V-J features told ophthalmopathy apart from stable hyperthyroidism.

The rearrangement uses TRBV11-2 and TRBJ1-5, with D perhaps matching TRBD1 (6 bases). The specimen sequenced was blood. This sequence originates from a woman aged 25 to 45 with Graves' ophthalmopathy. DNA for the CDR3: TGTGCCAGCAGCTTAGATTTAACAGGGACTCAGCCCCAGCATTTT. Protein sequence: CASSLDLTGTQPQHF.